The 20 T cell receptor beta chains reported below all come from one sample, sequenced in a study of response to subunit inactivated influenza vaccine (dated by TCRdb to 2017 to 2018). Receptor libraries were prepared by RT-PCR. Sequencing was carried out with an Illumina HiSeq 2500. TCRdb applied fastp at Q25 and MiXCR to the public reads, then kept only in-frame beta chains. CDR3 protein duplicates are merged, each entry listing the most common genes and DNA. This sample comprises 560,000 or so distinct CDR3 sequences, roughly 8.2% of them detected only once. The ten top clones hold under 15% of the sample. The sequencing here drew on PBMCs from blood, taken less than 25 months after vaccination. These receptors all stem from a man between 50 and 75 years old who received an inactivated influenza vaccine. Donor details come from another sample of the same person, matched by shared clones.

This clonotype was picked up many times. The chain employs TRBV12-3 or TRBV12-4 and TRBJ2-1; D may be TRBD1 or TRBD2 (6 bases each). V lost 1 base, J lost 10 bases, and 11 bases lay in between. This CDR3 has 13 amino acids. The CDR3 here is CASSLDLGGEQFF. CDR3 coding DNA: TGTGCCAGCAGTTTAGATTTAGGGGGGGAGCAGTTCTTC.

As concerns this clonotype: The junction differs from germline at one of its ends, possibly a read error. The rearrangement joins TRBV20-1 to TRBJ2-1; 9 nucleotides line up with TRBD2. CDR1 and CDR2 (germline): DFQATT, SNEGSKA (reference sequence). This CDR3 spans 18 amino acids. CDR3 region: CSARVVLAGSISYNKQFF. For the CDR3, the DNA is TGCAGTGCTAGAGTGGTCCTAGCGGGATCAATCTCCTACAATAAGCAGTTCTTC.

This clonotype was picked up many times. V usage is TRBV4-1 and J usage is TRBJ2-1, with TRBD1 matching 9 bases. The CDR3 is made up of 15 amino acids. V shed 3 bases, J shed 6 bases, and the junction held 6 bases outside the gene matches. The germline CDR1 and CDR2 sequences are MGHRA and YSYEKL. The CDR3 loop reads CASSHLGQGVNEQFF. The CDR3 bases are TGCGCCAGCAGCCACCTGGGACAGGGTGTCAATGAGCAGTTCTTC.

The DNA for the CDR3 is TGCGCCAGCAGCTTGTCTATCTCCAGGGGAGGCACAGATACGCAGTATTTT. This sequence encodes CASSLSISRGGTDTQYF. The chain joins TRBV5-1 to TRBJ2-3; tentatively, D is TRBD1 (6 bases). CDR1 SGHRS and CDR2 YFSETQ come from the germline V gene. The CDR3 contains 17 residues. With 1 base removed from V and 1 base from J, the gap between germline ends came to 16 bases. The full variable domain, completed using reference TRBV5-1 and TRBJ2-3, is KAGVTQTPRYLIKTRGQQVTLSCSPISGHRSVSWYQQTPGQGLQFLFEYFSETQRNKGNFPGRFSGRQFSNSRSEMNVSTLELGDSALYLCASSLSISRGGTDTQYFGPGTRLTVL.

V gene TRBV12-3 or TRBV12-4 combines with J gene TRBJ2-7; TRBD1 agrees at 7 bases. V shed 5 bases and J 4 bases; nucleotides not matched to a gene: 5. The CDR3 extends over 13 amino acids. CDR3 loop: CASSPGQQYEQYF. CDR3 DNA: TGTGCCAGCAGTCCGGGACAGCAATACGAGCAGTACTTC.

The rearrangement links TRBV3-1 to TRBJ1-1; D remains unclear. This CDR3 is 13 amino acids long. Germline values: CDR1 LGHDT, CDR2 YNNKEL (reference sequence). V lost 1 base to trimming and J lost 6 bases, with 9 bases between them. The DNA for the CDR3 is TGTGCCAGCAGCCAAGGAGGGAAGGCTGAAGCTTTCTTT. Protein product: CASSQGGKAEAFF.

This clonotype was found a few times. The rearrangement links TRBV28 to TRBJ1-2; TRBD1 matches at 9 bases. With 8 bases clipped from V and 8 bases from J, the junction kept 6 bases outside the gene matches. Per germline, CDR1 MDHEN and CDR2 SYDVKM. The CDR3 runs 12 residues. CDR3 coding DNA: TGTGCCAGCTGGGACAGGGTAGGAGGCTACACCTTC. Its translation: CASWDRVGGYTF.

CDR3 in amino acids: CASSYLPTDYSYNEQFF. The DNA for the CDR3 is TGTGCCAGCAGTTACTTACCCACTGATTACTCCTACAATGAGCAGTTCTTC. This chain links TRBV6-2 or TRBV6-3 with TRBJ2-1; D remains unclear. The CDR3 length is 17 residues. CDR1 and CDR2 from the germline V gene are MNHEY and SVGEGT. Trimming removed 1 base from V and 0 bases from J, with 13 bases in between.

J is TRBJ2-3 and V is TRBV7-3; 10 bases line up with TRBD2. J was trimmed by 1 base and V by 5 bases; bases with no gene match: 6. The length of the CDR3 is 16 residues. In germline, CDR1 is SGHTA, CDR2 FQGTGA. The CDR3 coding sequence is TGTGCCAGCAGCCGAACTAGCGGGACCGGCACAGATACGCAGTATTTT. This translates into CASSRTSGTGTDTQYF.

This clonotype was counted a few times. The chain is built from TRBV7-2 and TRBJ1-6, with 11 bases identical to TRBD1. There are 15 residues in the CDR3. The junction had 7 bases not matched to a gene; V was cut back by 3 bases and J by 12 bases. The germline CDR1 and CDR2 sequences are SGHTA and FQGNSA. CDR3 region: CASSLGGTGGVPLHF. CDR3 nucleotides: TGTGCCAGCAGCTTGGGGGGGACAGGGGGTGTACCCCTCCACTTT.

This clonotype has only a few counts. V usage is TRBV7-9 and J usage is TRBJ2-1; 8 positions match TRBD2. The CDR3 extends over 14 amino acids. Trimming at V came to 5 bases and at J to 10 bases, leaving 10 bases not matched to a gene. Germline-derived CDR1 and CDR2 are SEHNR and FQNEAQ (reference sequence). This CDR3 reads CASSGGLVGWEQFF. In DNA, the CDR3 is TGTGCCAGCAGCGGGGGACTAGTAGGATGGGAGCAGTTCTTC.

This clonotype was found a few times. The chain is built from TRBV29-1 and TRBJ2-1; 9 bases map to TRBD2. Germline values: CDR1 SQVTM, CDR2 ANQGSEA. Trimming took 3 bases from V and 5 from J; bases not matched to a gene: 5. This CDR3 is 14 amino acids long. CDR3 amino acids: CSVEPRGGNNEQFF. CDR3 coding DNA: TGCAGCGTTGAGCCGCGGGGGGGAAACAATGAGCAGTTCTTC.

This clonotype was detected many times. V and J are TRBV28 and TRBJ2-7, with a tentative D call TRBD1 (5 bases). There are 13 residues in the CDR3. The V end was cut by 7 bases, the J end by 2 bases, with 12 bases between. CDR1 and CDR2 from the germline V gene are MDHEN and SYDVKM. This CDR3 is CASKDSFAYEQYF. The CDR3 nucleotides read TGTGCCAGCAAAGACAGTTTCGCCTACGAGCAGTACTTC. The full variable domain, with the rest looked up from reference TRBV28 and TRBJ2-7, is DVKVTQSSRYLVKRTGEKVFLECVQDMDHENMFWYRQDPGLGLRLIYFSYDVKMKEKGDIPEGYSVSREKKERFSLILESASTNQTSMYLCASKDSFAYEQYFGPGTRLTVT.

This clonotype has just a few counts. The rearrangement links TRBV30 to TRBJ1-5; D not resolved. The CDR3 extends over 14 amino acids. Germline CDR1 reads GTSNPN; CDR2 reads SVGIG (reference sequence). Trimming shortened V by 1 base and J by 0 bases, and 7 bases separated the two germline ends. The CDR3 loop reads CAWSAQNSNQPQHF. The CDR3 region has the DNA TGTGCCTGGAGTGCACAGAATAGCAATCAGCCCCAGCATTTT.

There are a few counts of this clonotype. The CDR3: CASRNYRGSYEQYF. The CDR3 DNA is TGTGCCAGCAGGAATTACAGGGGTAGCTACGAGCAGTACTTC. The chain employs TRBV6-1 and TRBJ2-7; 7 bases are shared with TRBD1. In germline, CDR1 is MNHNS, CDR2 SASEGT. The J segment lost 3 bases and the V segment lost 6 bases, leaving 8 bases of the junction unmatched. The CDR3 is 14 residues long.

The table lists this clonotype with many counts. The chain joins TRBV4-2 to TRBJ2-3; no reliable D call. Germline CDR1 is LGHNA and CDR2 is YNFKEQ. The CDR3 sequence is 13 residues long. Trimming took 1 base from V and 3 from J, leaving 5 bases between them. Here the CDR3 DNA reads TGTGCCAGCAGCCAAGTTTTAACAGATACGCAGTATTTT. This codes for CASSQVLTDTQYF.

This clonotype was recorded a few times. The rearrangement joins TRBV20-1 to TRBJ2-7, with D maybe TRBD2 (6 bases). With 1 base removed from V and 1 base from J, the gap between germline ends came to 11 bases. Germline assignment: CDR1 DFQATT and CDR2 SNEGSKA (reference sequence). CDR3 size: 14 residues. The CDR3, as DNA: TGCAGTGCTAGAGCACACGGGGGATCCTACGAGCAGTACTTC. Encoded protein: CSARAHGGSYEQYF.

Only a few counts were recorded for this clonotype. The chain is built from TRBV7-3 and TRBJ2-1; D is unclear. The CDR3 covers 15 residues. The germline V gene encodes CDR1 SGHTA and CDR2 FQGTGA. V shed 4 bases and J shed 0 bases, with 10 bases lying between them. Here the CDR3 reads CASSSFLGSYNEQFF. The CDR3 nucleotides read TGTGCCAGCAGCTCGTTCTTAGGCTCCTACAATGAGCAGTTCTTC.

This clonotype was seen repeatedly, ten times or more. The chain recombines TRBV3-1 with TRBJ2-2; D gene unclear. This CDR3 is built from 13 residues. Trimming took off 5 bases at V and 0 bases at J, with 4 bases between the two ends. CDR1 and CDR2 (germline): LGHDT, YNNKEL (reference sequence). CDR3 residues: CASSRSNTGELFF. The CDR3 bases are TGTGCCAGCAGCAGATCGAACACCGGGGAGCTGTTTTTT.

This clonotype has just a few counts. This chain joins TRBV6-2 or TRBV6-3 and TRBJ2-3; D call uncertain. The CDR3 spans 13 residues. V lost 3 bases and J lost 0, with 4 bases in between. CDR1 is MNHEY, CDR2 SVGEGT, per germline. Written as DNA, the CDR3 is TGTGCCAGCAGTTATATGAGCACAGATACGCAGTATTTT. Its translation: CASSYMSTDTQYF.